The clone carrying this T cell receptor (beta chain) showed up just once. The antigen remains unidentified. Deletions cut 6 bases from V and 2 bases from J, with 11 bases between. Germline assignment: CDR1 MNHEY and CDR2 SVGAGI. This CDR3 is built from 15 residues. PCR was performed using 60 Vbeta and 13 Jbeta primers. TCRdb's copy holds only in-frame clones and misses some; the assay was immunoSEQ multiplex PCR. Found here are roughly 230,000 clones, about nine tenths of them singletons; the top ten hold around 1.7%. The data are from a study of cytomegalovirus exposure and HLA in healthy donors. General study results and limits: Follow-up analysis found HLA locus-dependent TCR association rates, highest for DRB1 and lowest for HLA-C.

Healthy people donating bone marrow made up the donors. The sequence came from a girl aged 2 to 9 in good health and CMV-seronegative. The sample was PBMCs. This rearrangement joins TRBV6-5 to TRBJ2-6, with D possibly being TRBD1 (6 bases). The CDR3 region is CASRVQGTGANVLTF. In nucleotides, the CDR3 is TGTGCCAGCAGAGTACAGGGCACTGGGGCCAACGTCCTGACTTTC.